Given below is one T cell receptor (beta chain) in context. The entry originates in a study of PD-L1 blockade in urothelial cancer. The wider study: Most of the 29 patients were men with bladder-origin urothelial cancer. The patients had undergone anywhere from 0 to 3 prior chemotherapy regimens.

Repertoires were generated with immunoSEQ multiplex PCR, while TCRdb's copy carries only in-frame clones and drops some. This table has fewer than 85,000 clones, roughly 86% appearing once. Germline V gene sequence: CDR1 ENHRY, CDR2 SYGVKD. This CDR3 has 15 amino acids. The V end lost 1 base, the J end lost 2 bases, and 11 bases lay between the germline ends. Time point meaning: peripheral blood 6 weeks after treatment start. Sequencing was performed on PBMCs, taken around atezolizumab (anti-PD-L1) treatment. The chain links TRBV10-3 to TRBJ1-1; no clear D gene. The sequence came from a man aged 55 to 70 with urothelial cancer. This CDR3 reads CAISEYTGENTEAFF. CDR3 nucleotide sequence: TGTGCCATCAGTGAGTACACGGGAGAAAACACTGAAGCTTTCTTT.